The rows below give T cell receptor beta chains drawn from one sample of a study of blood T cell repertoires in COVID-19. The protocol was immunoSEQ multiplex PCR, while the TCRdb copy is restricted to in-frame clones and leaves out a portion. Here the sample spans 200,000 to 250,000 clones, 88% being singletons. Sequencing was done on a sample of peripheral blood. The receptor set was obtained from a woman aged 55-75 years with acute or convalescent COVID-19. The CDR3 runs from the conserved cysteine through the conserved F or W. The D gene is left open where the match is weak. The size field is filled for only some rows; it gives once, few, many or a size class.

D,size,J,V,CDR3,DNA
TRBD2,-,TRBJ2-5,TRBV3-1/TRBV3-2,CASSLGTSGGRETQYF,TGTGCCAGCAGCCTCGGGACTAGCGGGGGGAGGGAGACCCAGTACTTC
TRBD1,-,TRBJ1-2,TRBV5-1,CASSFDRALNYGYTF,TGCGCCAGCAGCTTCGACAGGGCCCTGAACTATGGCTACACCTTC
-,-,TRBJ2-7,TRBV24-1,CATRGSVKTYEQYF,TGTGCCACCCGCGGCTCGGTCAAAACCTACGAGCAGTACTTC
TRBD1,-,TRBJ1-5,TRBV2,CASSGDREQPQHF,TGTGCCAGCAGTGGGGACAGGGAACAGCCCCAGCATTTT
-,-,TRBJ1-2,TRBV6-5,CASSYSYRAAGYTF,TGTGCCAGCAGTTACAGTTACAGGGCAGCAGGCTACACCTTC
-,-,TRBJ2-3,TRBV2,CASSEESSIDTQYF,TGTGCCAGCAGTGAAGAGAGTAGCATAGATACGCAGTATTTT
TRBD2,-,TRBJ2-7,TRBV27,CASSTPGLAREQYF,TGTGCCAGCTCGACGCCGGGACTAGCGCGGGAGCAGTACTTC
-,-,TRBJ2-2,TRBV19,CASSIQGSTNTGELFF,TGTGCCAGTAGTATACAGGGATCCACGAACACCGGGGAGCTGTTTTTT
TRBD1,-,TRBJ1-3,TRBV3-1/TRBV3-2,CASSQAGGIGNTIYF,TGTGCCAGCAGCCAAGCAGGGGGTATTGGAAACACCATATATTTT
-,-,TRBJ2-1,TRBV5-1,CASSLGERDNEQFF,TGCGCCAGCAGCTTGGGCGAGCGGGACAATGAGCAGTTCTTC
TRBD2,-,TRBJ2-4,TRBV6-2/TRBV6-3,CASSPRTSGSPGAKNIQYF,TGTGCCAGCAGTCCGCGGACTAGCGGGAGCCCCGGAGCCAAAAACATTCAGTACTTC
TRBD2,-,TRBJ2-7,TRBV6-1,CASSEAGLAGHEQYF,TGTGCCAGCAGTGAAGCAGGACTAGCGGGCCACGAGCAGTACTTC
TRBD1,-,TRBJ1-6,TRBV7-8,CASSLGTGQSPLHF,TGTGCCAGCAGCTTAGGGACAGGGCAGTCACCCCTCCACTTT
-,once,TRBJ2-5,TRBV6-2/TRBV6-3,CASSYSRGSPLQETQYF,TGTGCCAGCAGTTACTCAAGGGGGTCCCCCCTCCAAGAGACCCAGTACTTC